This TCR beta chain is from a study of shared clonotypes between healthy human individuals. With regard to this clone: What it binds is not known.

Only CD45RO-negative cells positively selected for CCR7 counted as naive CD8 cells, so terminally differentiated effector memory CD45RA+ cells were excluded. Findings and caveats of the study: Against clonotypes common to all four donors, non-shared ones had lower generation probabilities. With a handful of donors compared, approximately 5% of naive CD4 clonotypes were shared. Generally, naive subsets (rather than memory subsets) showed larger estimated richness.

Evenly divided among several immunoSEQ plates was the genomic DNA of each subset. Here immunoSEQ multiplex PCR was the method, and the copy in TCRdb shows in-frame clones only, minus some. The repertoire holds around 620,000 clones, with around 95% as singletons. V lost 3 bases, J lost 5 bases, and 11 bases lay in between. Germline values: CDR1 SGDLS, CDR2 YYNGEE. The CDR3 extends over 13 amino acids. This sequence was found in a woman aged 25 to 39 in good health. This chain uses TRBV9 with TRBJ2-5; TRBD1 is a possible D gene (6 bases). Sequenced: naive CD8+ T cells sorted from blood. The CDR3 nucleotides are TGTGCCAGCAGCGGGACAGACCGGGAGACCCAGTACTTC. It translates to CASSGTDRETQYF.